This entry is about one T cell receptor (beta chain). What it recognizes is unknown. The assay was immunoSEQ multiplex PCR, and TCRdb's table has in-frame clones only and misses some. The table lists tens of thousands of clones, about nine tenths of them singletons. The data are from a study of a mutant IDH1 vaccine in newly diagnosed glioma. About the study: Treated patients, 62.5% male and about 38% female, averaged around 40 years of age.

CDR1 and CDR2 (germline): SGHTA, FQGNSA. CDR3 length: 14 amino acids. J lost 0 bases, V lost 1 base, and 0 bases had no gene match. Time point defined: week 23, last vaccination. In the vaccine, a single dose held 300 ug of the mutant IDH1 20-mer peptide, along with topical imiquimod. Donors' newly diagnosed IDH1-mutant WHO grade 3 or 4 astrocytomas lacked nuclear ATRX. V and J are TRBV7-2 and TRBJ2-7; 7 bases are shared with TRBD2. The receptor was derived from a man aged 40-55 years with glioma. The specimen comprised PBMCs, sampled from a glioma patient whose treatment included an IDH1 peptide vaccine. The CDR3 protein is CASSLVAGSYEQYF. CDR3 in DNA: TGTGCCAGCAGCTTAGTAGCGGGCTCCTACGAGCAGTACTTC.